One and the same sample provided the 10 T cell receptor beta chains below, sequenced in a study of CDR3 diversity in severe acne. Each CDR3 protein is one row after TCRdb ran MiXCR on the PCR reads. Of around 91,000 distinct CDR3 sequences detected, around 50% appear once; the ten largest clones hold roughly 13%. The sequenced sample was blood. The origin of the receptors is a male donor in good health, without acne.

The genes are TRBV19 and TRBJ1-1; weak D call: TRBD1 (6 bases). Trimming took off 5 bases at V and 0 bases at J, with 16 bases between the two ends. Germline V CDR1 and CDR2: LNHDA, SQIVND (reference sequence). This CDR3 comprises 16 residues. This CDR3 reads CASSLPMDSMNTEAFF. The CDR3 nucleotides read TGTGCCAGTAGTCTCCCGATGGACAGCATGAACACTGAAGCTTTCTTT.

By share, this clonotype ranks as medium-sized. This chain joins TRBV2 and TRBJ2-7, with TRBD2 matching 10 bases. J lost 3 bases, V lost 4 bases, and 3 bases had no gene match. Germline lookup yields CDR1 SNHLY and CDR2 FYNNEI. This CDR3 region has 14 residues. DNA for the CDR3: TGTGCCAGCAGTGCGGCTAGCGGGAGCTACGAGCAGTACTTC. Translated: CASSAASGSYEQYF. Together with reference TRBV2 and TRBJ2-7, the CDR3 gives the full variable domain: EPEVTQTPSHQVTQMGQEVILRCVPISNHLYFYWYRQILGQKVEFLVSFYNNEISEKSEIFDDQFSVERPDGSNFTLKIRSTKLEDSAMYFCASSAASGSYEQYFGPGTRLTVT.

This clonotype was recorded many times. The chain is built from TRBV2 and TRBJ2-3, with 7 bases fitting TRBD2. Germline V gene lookup returns CDR1 SNHLY and CDR2 FYNNEI. V lost 7 bases and J lost 2; bases outside the gene matches: 9. This CDR3 region has 15 residues. In nucleotides, the CDR3 is TGTGCCAGCATGGAGAGCGGGGCCTACACAGATACGCAGTATTTT. Translation: CASMESGAYTDTQYF.

Relative to its sample, this clonotype is medium-sized. This chain connects TRBV15 to TRBJ2-2; D gene ambiguous. The CDR3 sequence is 15 residues long. The V end lost 0 bases, the J end lost 3 bases, and 8 bases lay between the germline ends. Germline lookup yields CDR1 LNHNV and CDR2 YYDKDF (reference sequence). Here the CDR3 DNA reads TGTGCCACCAGCAGAGAATACCCATACACCGGGGAGCTGTTTTTT. This codes for CATSREYPYTGELFF.

The chain is built from TRBV9 and TRBJ2-5, with TRBD2 matching over 9 bases. Trimming took 0 bases from V and 0 from J; bases not matched to a gene: 12. CDR1 SGDLS and CDR2 YYNGEE come from the germline V gene. The CDR3 length is 19 residues. The CDR3 nucleotides are TGTGCCAGCAGCGTAGGATTCGCTAGCGGGGAGAAGTACCAAGAGACCCAGTACTTC. This gives the protein CASSVGFASGEKYQETQYF.

This clonotype was detected only a few times. The CDR3 DNA is TGTGCCAGCAGCTTAATGACGGGACTTACCGGGGAGCTGTTTTTT. Translation: CASSLMTGLTGELFF. The V call is TRBV7-2, the J call TRBJ2-2; TRBD2 is a possible D gene (6 bases). Germline CDR1 is SGHTA and CDR2 is FQGNSA. Trimming took 2 bases from V and 5 from J, leaving 12 bases between them. The CDR3 extends over 15 amino acids.

The chain employs TRBV20-1 and TRBJ2-1; TRBD1 is a possible D gene (6 bases). Looked up from germline, CDR1 is DFQATT and CDR2 is SNEGSKA (reference sequence). CDR3 length: 15 amino acids. Trimming left V 7 bases short and J 7 bases short, with 23 bases between. CDR3: CSVRYWLGGENEQFF. The CDR3 DNA sequence: TGCAGTGTTAGGTACTGGCTAGGGGGAGAAAATGAGCAGTTCTTC.

This rearrangement joins TRBV13 to TRBJ2-7, with TRBD2 matching over 13 bases. V lost 3 bases to trimming and J lost 2 bases; unmatched junction nucleotides: 1. The CDR3 has 15 residues. Germline V lookup: CDR1 PRHDT, CDR2 FYEKMQ (reference sequence). CDR3 in DNA: TGTGCCAGCAGCTTCGGACTAGCGGGAGCCTACGAGCAGTACTTC. The encoded protein is CASSFGLAGAYEQYF.

This clonotype was detected ten times or more. The chain carries TRBV24-1 and TRBJ2-3; 9 nucleotides line up with TRBD1. CDR1 is KGHDR, CDR2 SFDVKD, per germline. The junction had 6 bases not matched to a gene; V was cut back by 7 bases and J by 2 bases. CDR3 size: 15 residues. The CDR3 is CATSAGTGLTDTQYF. CDR3 bases: TGTGCCACCAGCGCCGGGACAGGGCTCACAGATACGCAGTATTTT.

This clonotype has at least ten counts. The chain joins TRBV30 to TRBJ2-7, with no clear D. Trimming shortened V by 2 bases and J by 2 bases, and 7 bases separated the two germline ends. Germline CDR1 and CDR2: GTSNPN and SVGIG (reference sequence). CDR3 length equals 12 residues. The CDR3 protein is CAWSPRPYEQYF. Written as DNA, the CDR3 is TGTGCCTGGAGTCCCAGGCCCTACGAGCAGTACTTC.